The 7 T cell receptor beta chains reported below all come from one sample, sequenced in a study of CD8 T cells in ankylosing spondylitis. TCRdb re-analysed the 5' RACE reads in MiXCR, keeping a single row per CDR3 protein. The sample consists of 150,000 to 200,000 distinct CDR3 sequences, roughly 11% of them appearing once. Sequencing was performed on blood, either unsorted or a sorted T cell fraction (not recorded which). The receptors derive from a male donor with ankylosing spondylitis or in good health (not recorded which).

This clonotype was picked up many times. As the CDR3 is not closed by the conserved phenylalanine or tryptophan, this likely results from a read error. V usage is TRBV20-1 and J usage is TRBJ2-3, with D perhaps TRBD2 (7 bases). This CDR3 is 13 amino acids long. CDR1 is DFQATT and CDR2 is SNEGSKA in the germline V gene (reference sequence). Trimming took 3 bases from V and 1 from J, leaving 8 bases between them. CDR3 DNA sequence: TGCAGTGCTAGCGGGGGGCGCACAGATACGCAGTATTTG. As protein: CSASGGRTDTQYL.

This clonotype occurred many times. The CDR3 spells CASNLIGLRAFF. CDR3 DNA sequence: TGTGCCAGCAACTTGATAGGACTGCGGGCTTTCTTT. This chain links TRBV2 with TRBJ1-1; D unclear. This CDR3 is built from 12 residues. Germline CDR1 SNHLY, CDR2 FYNNEI. V shed 7 bases and J shed 11 bases, with 17 bases lying between them.

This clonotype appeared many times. The CDR3 nucleotides read TGCAGTGCTAGAGGGGTACGGGGCCTGCAAGAGACCCAGTACTTC. Residues: CSARGVRGLQETQYF. The rearrangement uses TRBV20-1 and TRBJ2-5; perhaps D is TRBD1 or TRBD2 (5 bases each). The CDR3 contains 15 residues. CDR1 is DFQATT, CDR2 SNEGSKA, per germline (reference sequence). The V gene lost 1 base and the J gene lost 2 bases, with 14 bases spanning the gap.

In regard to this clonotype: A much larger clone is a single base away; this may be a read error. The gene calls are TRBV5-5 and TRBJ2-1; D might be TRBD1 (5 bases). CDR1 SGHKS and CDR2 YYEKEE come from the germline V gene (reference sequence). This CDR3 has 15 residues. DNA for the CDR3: TGTGCCAGCAGAACAGGAATCCTGACCTACAATGTGCAGTTCTTC. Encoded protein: CASRTGILTYNVQFF.

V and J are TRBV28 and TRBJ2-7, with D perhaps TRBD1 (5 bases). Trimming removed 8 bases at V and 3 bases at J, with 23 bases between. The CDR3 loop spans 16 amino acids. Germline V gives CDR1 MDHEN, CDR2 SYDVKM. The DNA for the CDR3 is TGTGCCAGCTCCTCCTCGGACAAAGCGAAAAACTACGAGCAGTACTTC. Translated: CASSSSDKAKNYEQYF.

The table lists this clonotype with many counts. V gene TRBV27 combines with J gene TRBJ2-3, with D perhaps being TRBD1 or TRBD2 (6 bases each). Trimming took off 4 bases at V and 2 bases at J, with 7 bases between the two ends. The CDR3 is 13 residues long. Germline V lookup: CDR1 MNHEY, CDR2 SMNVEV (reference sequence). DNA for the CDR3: TGTGCCAGCAGTTCGGGGGCCACAGATACGCAGTATTTT. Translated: CASSSGATDTQYF.

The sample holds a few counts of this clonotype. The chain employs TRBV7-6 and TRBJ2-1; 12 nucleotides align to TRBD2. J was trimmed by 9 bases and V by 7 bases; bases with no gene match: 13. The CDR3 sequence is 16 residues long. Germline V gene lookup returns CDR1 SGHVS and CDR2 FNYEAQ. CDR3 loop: CASTASLAGGPGEQFF. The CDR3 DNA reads TGTGCCAGCACCGCATCACTAGCGGGGGGCCCCGGTGAGCAGTTCTTC.